The 9 T cell receptor beta chains in this list originate from one sample, sequenced in a study of blood T cell repertoires in COVID-19. Here immunoSEQ multiplex PCR was the method, and the copy in TCRdb shows in-frame clones only, minus some. The repertoire holds approximately 140,000 clones, with around 86% as singletons. Sequenced material: peripheral blood. These receptors all come from a man older than 75 with acute or convalescent COVID-19.

This chain connects TRBV5-4 to TRBJ2-3; TRBD2 matches 11 bases. After removal of 4 bases from V and 2 bases from J, the junction contained 3 bases not matched to a gene. CDR3 length: 15 residues. Germline-derived CDR1 and CDR2 are SGHNT and YYREEE (reference sequence). The CDR3 reads CASSATSGDTDTQYF. The CDR3 DNA sequence: TGTGCCAGCAGCGCGACTAGCGGGGACACAGATACGCAGTATTTT.

The chain has TRBV19 and TRBJ2-7; 9 nucleotides agree with TRBD1. The CDR3 spans 16 residues. Trimming removed 7 bases from V and 3 bases from J; junction bases left unmatched: 13. CDR1 is LNHDA and CDR2 is SQIVND in the germline V gene (reference sequence). CDR3 in amino acids: CASTDGAGQGRYEQYF. In DNA form, the CDR3 reads TGTGCCAGTACGGACGGGGCCGGACAGGGGCGCTACGAGCAGTACTTC.

The J gene is TRBJ2-5, the V gene TRBV2; 8 bases line up with TRBD1. The CDR3 has 14 residues. Unmatched junction bases numbered 4, after V lost 2 bases and J lost 5 bases. Per germline, CDR1 SNHLY and CDR2 FYNNEI. DNA of the CDR3: TGTGCCAGCAGTGAAAGGACAGGGCGGGAGACCCAGTACTTC. It is translated as CASSERTGRETQYF.

V and J are TRBV6-1 and TRBJ2-6, with unresolved D. The CDR3 has 17 residues. V was cut by 2 bases and J by 0 bases, with 11 bases left in between. Per the germline V gene, CDR1 is MNHNS and CDR2 is SASEGT. CDR3 sequence reads: CASSEQVNLSGANVLTF. Here the CDR3 DNA reads TGTGCCAGCAGTGAACAGGTTAACCTCTCTGGGGCCAACGTCCTGACTTTC.

V and J are TRBV3-1 (or the pseudogene TRBV3-2) and TRBJ2-7; D is perhaps TRBD1 (6 bases). Trimming left V 8 bases short and J 1 base short, with 18 bases between. The CDR3 contains 15 residues. Germline V gene lookup returns CDR1 LGHDT and CDR2 YNNKEL (reference sequence). CDR3 in amino acids: CASGTGTPKSYEQYF. The CDR3 nucleotides are TGTGCCAGCGGAACCGGGACACCGAAATCCTACGAGCAGTACTTC.

This chain uses TRBV18 with TRBJ2-7, with 9 positions matching TRBD1. In germline, CDR1 is KGHSH, CDR2 LQKENI. The CDR3 sequence is 14 residues long. The junction had 3 bases not matched to a gene; V was cut back by 3 bases and J by 3 bases. The CDR3 is CASSPGTGYYEQYF. CDR3 nucleotides: TGTGCCAGCTCACCCGGGACAGGGTACTACGAGCAGTACTTC.

V gene TRBV29-1 combines with J gene TRBJ2-3, with D possibly being TRBD2 (7 bases). The CDR3 runs to 12 residues. CDR1 SQVTM and CDR2 ANQGSEA come from the germline V gene. V lost 5 bases, J lost 4 bases, and 10 bases lay in between. CDR3 nucleotide sequence: TGCAGCGTTAAAGGGGGGGCAGATACGCAGTATTTT. Amino acid sequence: CSVKGGADTQYF.

This sequence joins TRBV9 and TRBJ2-5; possible D gene TRBD2, 7 bases. In germline, CDR1 is SGDLS, CDR2 YYNGEE. Trimming took 3 bases from V and 4 from J, leaving 13 bases between them. CDR3 length: 14 amino acids. The CDR3 sequence: CASSEGGTIETQYF. CDR3 sequence (DNA): TGTGCCAGCAGCGAGGGGGGGACTATAGAGACCCAGTACTTC.

The chain couples TRBV5-3 to TRBJ2-4, with unresolved D. TRBV5-3 is sorted into the ORF group, with uncertain function. The CDR3 has 12 residues. V lost 8 bases to trimming and J lost 5 bases, with 11 bases between them. The CDR3 reads CASIWWQNIQYF. As DNA, the CDR3 is TGTGCCAGCATTTGGTGGCAAAACATTCAGTACTTC.